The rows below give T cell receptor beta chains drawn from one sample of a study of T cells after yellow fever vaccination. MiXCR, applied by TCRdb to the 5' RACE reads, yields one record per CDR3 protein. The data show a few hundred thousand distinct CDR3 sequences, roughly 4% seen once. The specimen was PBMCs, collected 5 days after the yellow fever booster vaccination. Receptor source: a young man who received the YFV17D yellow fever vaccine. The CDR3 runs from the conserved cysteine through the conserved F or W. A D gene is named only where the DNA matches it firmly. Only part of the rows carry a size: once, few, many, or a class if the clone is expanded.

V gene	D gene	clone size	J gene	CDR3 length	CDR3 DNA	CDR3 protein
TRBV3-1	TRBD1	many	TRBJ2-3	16	TGTGCCAGCAGCCCATTACAGGGGGTGATCACAGATACGCAGTATTTT	CASSPLQGVITDTQYF
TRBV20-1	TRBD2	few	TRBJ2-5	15	TGCAGTGAGACCCCGGGACTAGAAGGCCCCGGGGCCCAGTACTTC	CSETPGLEGPGAQYF
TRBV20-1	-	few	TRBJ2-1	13	TGCAGTGCTGGAACGGTATCCTACAATGAGCAGTTCTTC	CSAGTVSYNEQFF
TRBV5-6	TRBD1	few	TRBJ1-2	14	TGTGCCAGCAGCTCGTCACAGGGGGCGCGAGGCTACACCTTC	CASSSSQGARGYTF
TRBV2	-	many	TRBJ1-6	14	TGTGCCAGCAAGACCGACAGCCATAATTCACCCCTCCACTTT	CASKTDSHNSPLHF
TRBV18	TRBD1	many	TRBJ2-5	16	TGTGCCAGCTCACTTCTGGCAGGGACAGGGGAAGAGACCCAGTACTTC	CASSLLAGTGEETQYF
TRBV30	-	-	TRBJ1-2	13	TGTGCCTGGAGTTCTCTGGACAGCTACGGCTACACCTTC	CAWSSLDSYGYTF
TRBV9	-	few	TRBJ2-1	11	TGTGCCAGCAGCGTGACCGATGAGCAGTTCTTC	CASSVTDEQFF
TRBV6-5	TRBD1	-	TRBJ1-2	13	TGTGCCAGCAACTCGGGACAGAACTATGGCTACACCTTC	CASNSGQNYGYTF
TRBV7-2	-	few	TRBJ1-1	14	TGTGCCAGCAGCTTAAGACCCGGCTGGGATGAAGCTTTCTTT	CASSLRPGWDEAFF
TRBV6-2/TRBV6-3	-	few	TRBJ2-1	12	TGTGCCAGCAGTTACCCAGGTAGAGAGCAGTTCTTC	CASSYPGREQFF
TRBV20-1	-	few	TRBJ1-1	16	TGCAGTGCTAGAGATTCTAACGGGTTGTGGGAAACTGAAGCTTTCTTT	CSARDSNGLWETEAFF
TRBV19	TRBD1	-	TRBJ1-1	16	TGTGCCAGTAGTCCCCTAGACAGGGGATTTGACACTGAAGCTTTCTTT	CASSPLDRGFDTEAFF
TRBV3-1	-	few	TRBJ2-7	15	TGTGCCAGCAGCCTCCTGAGGGGGGCCCAGATCAAGCAGTACTTC	CASSLLRGAQIKQYF
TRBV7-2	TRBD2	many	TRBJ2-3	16	TGTGCCAGCAGCATAAGACTAGCGGGGCGCACAGATACGCAGTATTTT	CASSIRLAGRTDTQYF
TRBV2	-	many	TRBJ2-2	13	TGTGCCAGCAGTGCAGGGGAAACCGGGGAGCTGTTTTTT	CASSAGETGELFF
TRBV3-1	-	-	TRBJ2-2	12	TGTGCCAGCAGTCCCTTGGGCGGGGAGCTGTTTTTT	CASSPLGGELFF
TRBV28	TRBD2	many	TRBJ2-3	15	TGTGCCAGCAGAGGAAGCGGGGGAAGCACAGATACGCAGTATTTT	CASRGSGGSTDTQYF
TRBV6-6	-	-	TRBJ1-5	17	TGTGCCAGCAGTTACCCTCGGACGGAGAATAGCAATCAGCCCCAGCATTTT	CASSYPRTENSNQPQHF
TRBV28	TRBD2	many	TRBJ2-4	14	TGTGCCAGCACCCTCGGGGGGGCCAAAAACATTCAGTACTTC	CASTLGGAKNIQYF
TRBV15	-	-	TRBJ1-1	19	TGTGCCACCAGCAGAGAAGATTTTGTCGGCGGGACGAAGAACACTGAAGCTTTCTTT	CATSREDFVGGTKNTEAFF
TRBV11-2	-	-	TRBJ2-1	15	TGTGCCAGCAGCCCCAGGTTTGACAGTTACAATGAGCAGTTCTTC	CASSPRFDSYNEQFF
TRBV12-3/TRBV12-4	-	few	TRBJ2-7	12	TGTGCCAGCAGTCCTCATCCGAACGAGCAGTACTTC	CASSPHPNEQYF
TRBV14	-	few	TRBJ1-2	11	TGTGCCGTTGGGACGGGCTATGGCTACACCTTC	CAVGTGYGYTF
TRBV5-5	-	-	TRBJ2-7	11	TGTGCCAGCAGCCCCGGGACCAGGAAGTACTTC	CASSPGTRKYF
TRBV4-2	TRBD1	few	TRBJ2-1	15	TGTGCCAGCAGCCAAGCGGGACAGAGGGCCGATGAGCAGTTCTTC	CASSQAGQRADEQFF
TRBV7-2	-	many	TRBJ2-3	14	TGTGCCAGCAGCGCGGGGCCCGGGACGGATACGCAGTATTTT	CASSAGPGTDTQYF
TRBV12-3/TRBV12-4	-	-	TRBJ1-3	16	TGTGCCAGCAGTTTTACTCAGGGTTTGTTAGGAAACACCATATATTTT	CASSFTQGLLGNTIYF
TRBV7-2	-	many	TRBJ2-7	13	TGTGCCAGCAGCTTAAATCAAAGGGATGTGGAGTACTTC	CASSLNQRDVEYF
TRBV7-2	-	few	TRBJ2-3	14	TGTGCCAGCAGCTTAGCGCCGGGCACAGATACGCAGTATTTT	CASSLAPGTDTQYF